One TCR beta chain is described in this entry. This CDR3 comprises 14 residues. Trimming took 7 bases from V and 6 from J, leaving 19 bases between them. Per germline, CDR1 MNHEY and CDR2 SMNVEV (reference sequence). The assay was immunoSEQ multiplex PCR, and TCRdb's table has in-frame clones only and misses some. The sample lists over 200,000 clones, 70% to 90% occurring once. Individuals aged roughly 18 to 100 years were recruited from fewer than 30 US areas. The data stem from a study of blood T cell repertoires in COVID-19. The chain recombines TRBV27 with TRBJ2-7; the D gene is possibly TRBD2 (6 bases). Sequences were obtained from PBMCs or T cells enriched from blood (not recorded which). The sequence derives from a woman in her 50s who had recovered from COVID-19. CDR3 in DNA: TGTGCCAGCACCGCCGGGGGTGGGGTGGTCGAGCAGTACTTC. Residues: CASTAGGGVVEQYF.